This T cell receptor beta chain is from a study of identical twins. Addition of a universal primer site occurred through template switching, and cDNA carried unique molecular identifiers. TCRdb independently ran MiXCR on the 5' RACE reads; one entry per CDR3 protein. The table includes under 1 million distinct CDR3 sequences, around an eighth detected once. As concerns this clonotype: Its target is unknown.

The germline V gene has CDR1 SGHAT and CDR2 FQDESV (reference sequence). Between the trimmed V and J ends, which lost 1 base and 5 bases, there was a span of 15 bases. The CDR3 extends over 15 amino acids. Regarding the study as a whole: Fewer insertions characterized abundant cord blood beta clonotypes, whereas memory repertoires showed none. The authors drew conclusions from cross-sectional statistical analysis rather than following the same donors.

These sequences were also reported in another study, on yellow fever vaccine responses in identical twins.

This chain connects TRBV11-1 to TRBJ2-7; no clear D. This sequence originates from a young woman in good health. What was sequenced was PBMCs. CDR3 sequence (DNA): TGTGCCAGCAGCTTAGGAGGCCATTATAGTGACGAGCAGTACTTC. Translating gives CASSLGGHYSDEQYF.